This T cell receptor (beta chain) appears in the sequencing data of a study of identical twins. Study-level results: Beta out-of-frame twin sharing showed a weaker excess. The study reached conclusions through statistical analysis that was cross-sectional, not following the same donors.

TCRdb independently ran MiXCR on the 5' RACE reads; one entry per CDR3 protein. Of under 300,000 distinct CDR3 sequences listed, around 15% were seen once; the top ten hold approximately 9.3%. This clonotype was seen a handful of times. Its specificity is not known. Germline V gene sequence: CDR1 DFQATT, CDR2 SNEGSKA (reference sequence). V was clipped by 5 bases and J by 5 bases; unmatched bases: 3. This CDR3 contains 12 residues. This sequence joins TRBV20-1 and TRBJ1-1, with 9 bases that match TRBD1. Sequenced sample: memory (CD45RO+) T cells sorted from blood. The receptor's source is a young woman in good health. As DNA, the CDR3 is TGCAGTGCTGCACAGGGGGCAACTGAAGCTTTCTTT. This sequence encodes CSAAQGATEAFF.